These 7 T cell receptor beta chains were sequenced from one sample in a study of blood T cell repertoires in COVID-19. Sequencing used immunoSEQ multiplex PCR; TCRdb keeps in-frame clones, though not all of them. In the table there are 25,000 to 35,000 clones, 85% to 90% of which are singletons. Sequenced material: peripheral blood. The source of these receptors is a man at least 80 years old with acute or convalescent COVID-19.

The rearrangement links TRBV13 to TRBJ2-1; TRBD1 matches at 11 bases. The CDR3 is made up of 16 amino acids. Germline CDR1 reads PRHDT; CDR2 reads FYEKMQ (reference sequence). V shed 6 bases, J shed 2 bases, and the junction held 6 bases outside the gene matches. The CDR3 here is CASRDRGRGTYNEQFF. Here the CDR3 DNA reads TGTGCCAGCAGGGACAGGGGGCGCGGGACCTACAATGAGCAGTTCTTC.

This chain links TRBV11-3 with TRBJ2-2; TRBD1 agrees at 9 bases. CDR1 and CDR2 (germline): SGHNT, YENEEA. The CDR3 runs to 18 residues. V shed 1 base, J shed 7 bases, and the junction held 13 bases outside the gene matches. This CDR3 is CASSLAMVQGARVGELFF. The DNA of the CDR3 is TGTGCCAGCAGCTTAGCAATGGTACAGGGGGCACGTGTCGGGGAGCTGTTTTTT.

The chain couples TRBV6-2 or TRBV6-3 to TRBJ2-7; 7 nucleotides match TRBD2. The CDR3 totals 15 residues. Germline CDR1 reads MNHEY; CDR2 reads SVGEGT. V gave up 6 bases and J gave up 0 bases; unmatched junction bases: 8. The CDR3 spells CASSFTSASSYEQYF. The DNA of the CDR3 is TGTGCCAGCAGCTTCACTAGCGCCAGCTCCTACGAGCAGTACTTC.

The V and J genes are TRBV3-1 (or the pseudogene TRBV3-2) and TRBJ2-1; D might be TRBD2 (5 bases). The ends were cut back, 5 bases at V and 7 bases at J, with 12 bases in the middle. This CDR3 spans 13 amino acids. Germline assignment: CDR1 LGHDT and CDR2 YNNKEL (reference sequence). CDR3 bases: TGTGCCAGCAGCGGGAGCAGTAGGAATGAGCAGTTCTTC. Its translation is CASSGSSRNEQFF.

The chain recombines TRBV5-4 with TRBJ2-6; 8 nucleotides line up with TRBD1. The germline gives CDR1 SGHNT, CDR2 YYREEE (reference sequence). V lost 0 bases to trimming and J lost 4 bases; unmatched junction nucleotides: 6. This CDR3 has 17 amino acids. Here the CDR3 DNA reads TGTGCCAGCAGCTTGGCAGGGGGCTGGGACGGGGCCAACGTCCTGACTTTC. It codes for CASSLAGGWDGANVLTF. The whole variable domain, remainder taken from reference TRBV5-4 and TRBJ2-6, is ETGVTQSPTHLIKTRGQQVTLRCSSQSGHNTVSWYQQALGQGPQFIFQYYREEENGRGNFPPRFSGLQFPNYSSELNVNALELDDSALYLCASSLAGGWDGANVLTFGAGSRLTVL.

The CDR3 DNA follows: TGTGCCAGCAGCATAGTTGCCGGGTCTGCTAACTATGGCTACACCTTC. Translating gives CASSIVAGSANYGYTF. The J gene is TRBJ1-2, the V gene TRBV7-8; D uncertain. The CDR3 runs 16 residues. Germline values: CDR1 SGHVS, CDR2 FQNEAQ. V lost 5 bases to trimming and J lost 0 bases, with 16 bases between them.

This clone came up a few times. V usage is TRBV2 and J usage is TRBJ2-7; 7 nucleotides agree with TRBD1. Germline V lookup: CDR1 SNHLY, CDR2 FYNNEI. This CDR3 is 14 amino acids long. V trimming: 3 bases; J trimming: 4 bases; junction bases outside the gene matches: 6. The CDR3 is CASSDRTGRYEQYF. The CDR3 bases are TGTGCCAGCAGTGATAGGACAGGTCGGTACGAGCAGTACTTC.